These 30 T cell receptor beta chains originate from one sample sequenced in a study of blood T cell repertoires in COVID-19. Sequencing used immunoSEQ multiplex PCR; TCRdb keeps in-frame clones, though not all of them. There are about 180,000 clones in the sample; nearly 90% occur only once, and 1.5% to 2% lies in the top ten. Sequenced: peripheral blood. These TCRs come from a man in his late teens or twenties who had recovered from COVID-19.

The CDR3 nucleotides are TGTGCCAGCAGTTACCGACAGTTACCCTCCTACAATGAGCAGTTCTTC. Its protein is CASSYRQLPSYNEQFF. This chain connects TRBV27 to TRBJ2-1, with D tentatively TRBD1 (5 bases). This CDR3 has 16 residues. Trimming pared 4 bases from V and 0 bases from J, leaving 13 bases between. CDR1 is MNHEY and CDR2 is SMNVEV in the germline V gene (reference sequence).

Concerning this clone itself: This sample also contains other DNA sequences that code for the same CDR3. This chain links TRBV7-8 with TRBJ1-1, with D possibly being TRBD1 (5 bases). The CDR3 has 14 residues. Germline values: CDR1 SGHVS, CDR2 FQNEAQ. V gave up 1 base and J gave up 2 bases, with 8 bases separating them. The CDR3 DNA sequence: TGTGCCAGCAGCTTAGAAGGGGCAAACACTGAAGCTTTCTTT. Protein product: CASSLEGANTEAFF.

J is TRBJ2-2 and V is TRBV6-5, with 8 bases lining up with TRBD1. With 6 bases clipped from V and 8 bases from J, the junction kept 11 bases outside the gene matches. The CDR3 extends over 15 amino acids. Germline V gene lookup returns CDR1 MNHEY and CDR2 SVGAGI. CDR3 amino acids: CASSKDRAVTGELFF. In DNA form, the CDR3 reads TGTGCCAGCAGCAAGGACAGGGCGGTAACGGGGGAGCTGTTTTTT.

The chain recombines TRBV5-4 with TRBJ1-5, with unresolved D. V dropped 5 bases and J dropped 6 bases, with 9 bases sitting between them. The length of the CDR3 is 12 residues. Germline V gene data show CDR1 as SGHNT and CDR2 as YYREEE (reference sequence). The CDR3 DNA reads TGTGCCAGCAGTTCTGAGGGTCAGCCCCAGCATTTT. Translation gives CASSSEGQPQHF.

The chain employs TRBV19 and TRBJ2-7; 8 bases match TRBD2. This CDR3 region has 14 residues. From germline, CDR1 is LNHDA and CDR2 SQIVND (reference sequence). J was trimmed by 2 bases and V by 5 bases; bases with no gene match: 5. CDR3: CASSVEAGAYEQYF. In DNA form, the CDR3 reads TGTGCCAGTAGTGTGGAAGCGGGAGCCTACGAGCAGTACTTC. Complete variable domain (other parts from reference TRBV19 and TRBJ2-7): DGGITQSPKYLFRKEGQNVTLSCEQNLNHDAMYWYRQDPGQGLRLIYYSQIVNDFQKGDIAEGYSVSREKKESFPLTVTSAQKNPTAFYLCASSVEAGAYEQYFGPGTRLTVT.

The V call is TRBV4-3, the J call TRBJ2-1, with TRBD2 matching over 9 bases. The CDR3 loop spans 15 amino acids. With 3 bases clipped from V and 3 bases from J, the junction kept 3 bases outside the gene matches. Germline CDR1 reads LGHNA; CDR2 reads YSLEER. Here the CDR3 reads CASSHEAGGYNEQFF. The DNA of the CDR3 is TGCGCCAGCAGCCATGAAGCGGGAGGCTACAATGAGCAGTTCTTC.

V usage is TRBV5-1 and J usage is TRBJ2-7; possibly TRBD1 for D (6 bases). V was pared by 5 bases and J by 4 bases, with 10 bases between. This CDR3 is 12 amino acids long. Germline CDR1 and CDR2: SGHRS and YFSETQ. CDR3: CASSLGAYEQYF. CDR3 nucleotides: TGCGCCAGCAGTCTGGGGGCATACGAGCAGTACTTC. The full variable domain, in which reference TRBV5-1 and TRBJ2-7 provide the parts outside the CDR3, is KAGVTQTPRYLIKTRGQQVTLSCSPISGHRSVSWYQQTPGQGLQFLFEYFSETQRNKGNFPGRFSGRQFSNSRSEMNVSTLELGDSALYLCASSLGAYEQYFGPGTRLTVT.

The chain recombines TRBV4-3 with TRBJ1-1; 8 bases line up with TRBD1. This CDR3 is built from 14 residues. CDR1 is LGHNA, CDR2 YSLEER, per germline. Trimming cost V 1 base and J 8 bases; bases outside gene matches: 6. CDR3: CASSQAFPGGEAFF. Here the CDR3 DNA reads TGCGCCAGCAGCCAAGCATTCCCAGGGGGCGAAGCTTTCTTT.

The chain carries TRBV7-9 and TRBJ1-2; 7 positions agree with TRBD1. V shed 2 bases, J shed 7 bases, and the junction held 4 bases outside the gene matches. CDR1 is SEHNR and CDR2 is FQNEAQ in the germline V gene (reference sequence). This CDR3 has 13 amino acids. The CDR3 loop is CASSLMTGSGYTF. Written as DNA, the CDR3 is TGTGCCAGCAGCTTAATGACAGGGAGTGGCTACACCTTC. Supplemented by reference TRBV7-9 and TRBJ1-2, the full variable domain reads DTGVSQNPRHKITKRGQNVTFRCDPISEHNRLYWYRQTLGQGPEFLTYFQNEAQLEKSRLLSDRFSAERPKGSFSTLEIQRTEQGDSAMYLCASSLMTGSGYTFGSGTRLTVV.

This clone was counted a single time. This rearrangement joins TRBV5-1 to TRBJ1-1; 8 positions match TRBD1. The CDR3 runs 15 residues. V was pared by 4 bases and J by 3 bases, with 8 bases of the junction left unmatched. CDR1 and CDR2 from the germline V gene are SGHRS and YFSETQ. The CDR3 nucleotides are TGCGCCAGCAGCCCGGCAGGGGGCCTTGACACTGAAGCTTTCTTT. It encodes CASSPAGGLDTEAFF.

This rearrangement joins TRBV10-2 to TRBJ1-2, with a possible D match to TRBD1 (6 bases). The CDR3 has 12 residues. With 6 bases removed from V and 8 bases from J, the gap between germline ends came to 13 bases. Germline loops: CDR1 WSHSY, CDR2 SAAADI. The CDR3 region has the DNA TGCGCCAGCAGCCCCTCAGGGGCCGGCTACACCTTC. Residues: CASSPSGAGYTF.

V usage is TRBV27 and J usage is TRBJ2-5; a possible D gene is TRBD2 (5 bases). V was trimmed by 2 bases and J by 5 bases, leaving 9 bases between them. The CDR3 spans 13 residues. Looked up from germline, CDR1 is MNHEY and CDR2 is SMNVEV (reference sequence). The CDR3, as DNA: TGTGCCAGCAGTTTACTAGCCCGCGAGACCCAGTACTTC. It encodes CASSLLARETQYF.

CDR3 in amino acids: CASSLSGLNTEAFF. The CDR3 DNA reads as TGTGCCAGCAGCTTATCAGGGTTGAACACTGAAGCTTTCTTT. J is TRBJ1-1 and V is TRBV7-9, with D perhaps TRBD1 (5 bases). The CDR3 runs 14 residues. Germline CDR1 reads SEHNR; CDR2 reads FQNEAQ (reference sequence). V was trimmed by 2 bases and J by 0 bases, leaving 7 bases between them. The full variable domain, rest sourced from reference TRBV7-9 and TRBJ1-1, is DTGVSQNPRHKITKRGQNVTFRCDPISEHNRLYWYRQTLGQGPEFLTYFQNEAQLEKSRLLSDRFSAERPKGSFSTLEIQRTEQGDSAMYLCASSLSGLNTEAFFGQGTRLTVV.

The chain recombines TRBV7-9 with TRBJ2-7; no clear D. Trimming left V 10 bases short and J 5 bases short, with 15 bases between. Germline V gene data show CDR1 as SEHNR and CDR2 as FQNEAQ (reference sequence). This CDR3 spans 12 amino acids. Here the CDR3 DNA reads TGTGCCATCACCGTGGGCCCCCACGAGCAGTACTTC. It is translated as CAITVGPHEQYF.

The genes are TRBV2 and TRBJ1-2; D is ambiguous. Trimming left V 6 bases short and J 7 bases short, with 15 bases between. CDR1 SNHLY and CDR2 FYNNEI come from the germline V gene. The CDR3 is made up of 13 amino acids. This chain's CDR3 is CASRPEEMGGYTF. CDR3 DNA: TGTGCCAGCAGGCCGGAGGAGATGGGTGGCTACACCTTC.

The chain has TRBV25-1 and TRBJ2-3; 9 positions agree with TRBD1. Germline lookup yields CDR1 MGHDK and CDR2 SYGVNS. The CDR3 is 14 residues long. V trimming: 3 bases; J trimming: 4 bases; junction bases outside the gene matches: 2. CDR3 residues: CASSDNRGPDTQYF. CDR3 nucleotide sequence: TGTGCCAGCAGTGATAACAGGGGGCCAGATACGCAGTATTTT. Drawing the rest from reference TRBV25-1 and TRBJ2-3, the complete variable domain is EADIYQTPRYLVIGTGKKITLECSQTMGHDKMYWYQQDPGMELHLIHYSYGVNSTEKGDLSSESTVSRIRTEHFPLTLESARPSHTSQYLCASSDNRGPDTQYFGPGTRLTVL.

The chain uses TRBV7-2 and TRBJ1-1; 7 bases agree with TRBD1. V lost 3 bases to trimming and J lost 3 bases; unmatched junction nucleotides: 13. Germline V lookup: CDR1 SGHTA, CDR2 FQGNSA. The CDR3 consists of 17 residues. CDR3 region: CASSFNPRTGLDTEAFF. For the CDR3, the DNA is TGTGCCAGCAGCTTCAACCCCCGGACAGGTTTAGACACTGAAGCTTTCTTT.

This clone was recorded only once. The J gene is TRBJ2-1, the V gene TRBV5-6; 9 bases map to TRBD1. The CDR3 totals 16 residues. CDR1 SGHDT and CDR2 YYEEEE come from the germline V gene. V lost 3 bases, J lost 0 bases, and 4 bases stayed unmatched. The CDR3 DNA reads TGTGCCAGCAGCTACAGGGGGCACTACTCCTACAATGAGCAGTTCTTC. It is translated as CASSYRGHYSYNEQFF.

The gene calls are TRBV7-8 and TRBJ1-3, with D perhaps TRBD1 (6 bases). V lost 4 bases to trimming and J lost 0 bases, with 10 bases between them. CDR1 and CDR2 (germline): SGHVS, FQNEAQ. CDR3 length: 15 residues. Here the CDR3 reads CASSSTGFSGNTIYF. CDR3 DNA: TGTGCCAGCAGCTCGACAGGTTTCTCTGGAAACACCATATATTTT.

This clone was seen a handful of times. This rearrangement joins TRBV5-6 to TRBJ2-5; TRBD1 matches at 7 bases. Germline values: CDR1 SGHDT, CDR2 YYEEEE. V was pared by 4 bases and J by 4 bases, with 10 bases of the junction left unmatched. The CDR3 extends over 15 amino acids. The CDR3 here is CASSASGTAIETQYF. The CDR3 bases are TGTGCCAGCAGCGCCTCCGGGACAGCGATAGAGACCCAGTACTTC. Full variable domain (missing parts from reference TRBV5-6 and TRBJ2-5): DAGVTQSPTHLIKTRGQQVTLRCSPKSGHDTVSWYQQALGQGPQFIFQYYEEEERQRGNFPDRFSGHQFPNYSSELNVNALLLGDSALYLCASSASGTAIETQYFGPGTRLLVL.

The chain carries TRBV10-3 and TRBJ2-2; tentative D call: TRBD1 (6 bases). Germline CDR1 reads ENHRY; CDR2 reads SYGVKD. The CDR3 is made up of 13 amino acids. Trimming took off 8 bases at V and 3 bases at J, with 10 bases between the two ends. CDR3 amino acids: CAIADRYTGELFF. The DNA for the CDR3 is TGTGCCATCGCGGACAGATACACCGGGGAGCTGTTTTTT.

This clone was counted once. This chain joins TRBV6-6 and TRBJ2-1; TRBD1 might be the D (6 bases). Germline V gives CDR1 MNHNY, CDR2 SVGAGI (reference sequence). This CDR3 is 14 amino acids long. The germline V and J ends were trimmed by 7 bases and 0 bases, with 10 bases remaining between them. The CDR3 region is CASIPGVSYNEQFF. In DNA form, the CDR3 reads TGTGCCAGCATTCCAGGGGTCTCCTACAATGAGCAGTTCTTC.

V and J are TRBV5-1 and TRBJ2-7, with a possible D match to TRBD2 (6 bases). Germline loops: CDR1 SGHRS, CDR2 YFSETQ. The V end lost 5 bases, the J end lost 1 base, and 16 bases lay between the germline ends. This CDR3 region has 15 residues. For the CDR3, the DNA is TGCGCCAGCAGTGGTGGACTAACTATATCCTACGAGCAGTACTTC. It is translated as CASSGGLTISYEQYF.

This chain uses TRBV9 with TRBJ2-5; 10 bases are shared with TRBD1. This CDR3 region has 16 residues. The V gene's germline CDR1 is SGDLS and CDR2 YYNGEE. The V gene end was trimmed by 4 bases and the J gene end by 5 bases; junction bases not matched to a gene: 11. CDR3 sequence: CASSIRQGASVETQYF. The CDR3 DNA sequence: TGTGCCAGCAGCATTCGACAGGGGGCTTCGGTTGAGACCCAGTACTTC. Complete variable domain (other parts from reference TRBV9 and TRBJ2-5): DSGVTQTPKHLITATGQRVTLRCSPRSGDLSVYWYQQSLDQGLQFLIQYYNGEERAKGNILERFSAQQFPDLHSELNLSSLELGDSALYFCASSIRQGASVETQYFGPGTRLLVL.

The rearrangement uses TRBV6-5 and TRBJ2-7, with 7 bases fitting TRBD1. Trimming removed 2 bases from V and 3 bases from J; junction bases left unmatched: 4. CDR3 length: 14 amino acids. Per germline, CDR1 MNHEY and CDR2 SVGAGI. CDR3 DNA sequence: TGTGCCAGCAGTTACGGTACAGGGGTCTACGAGCAGTACTTC. Translating gives CASSYGTGVYEQYF.

J is TRBJ2-1 and V is TRBV2, with D possibly matching TRBD2 (5 bases). The CDR3 totals 14 residues. In germline, CDR1 is SNHLY, CDR2 FYNNEI. V was cut by 6 bases and J by 2 bases, with 11 bases left in between. In DNA form, the CDR3 reads TGTGCCAGCAGAGAAAGCGGCACCTACAATGAGCAGTTCTTC. It is translated as CASRESGTYNEQFF.

The chain combines TRBV27 with TRBJ2-7, with 11 bases matching TRBD1. The CDR3 covers 16 residues. Losses at the gene ends were 2 bases for V and 3 bases for J; bases not matched to a gene: 6. Germline lookup yields CDR1 MNHEY and CDR2 SMNVEV (reference sequence). CDR3 residues: CASSLTGQGGNYEQYF. As DNA, the CDR3 is TGTGCCAGCAGTTTAACGGGACAGGGGGGAAACTACGAGCAGTACTTC.

The rearrangement joins TRBV11-3 to TRBJ2-3; TRBD2 matches 7 bases. V lost 1 base to trimming and J lost 7 bases; unmatched junction nucleotides: 14. Germline V gives CDR1 SGHNT, CDR2 YENEEA. The CDR3 runs to 17 residues. The CDR3 DNA reads TGTGCCAGCAGCTTAGCGGGTGCGGGAGCGATCACTCATACGCAGTATTTT. Its translation is CASSLAGAGAITHTQYF.

J is TRBJ2-7 and V is TRBV3-1 (or the pseudogene TRBV3-2), with a tentative D call TRBD1 (5 bases). V lost 2 bases to trimming and J lost 2 bases, with 10 bases between them. Germline CDR1 LGHDT, CDR2 YNNKEL (reference sequence). The CDR3 is 14 residues long. The CDR3 protein is CASSQQGWPYEQYF. CDR3 nucleotides: TGTGCCAGCAGCCAACAGGGTTGGCCCTACGAGCAGTACTTC.

This sequence joins TRBV9 and TRBJ1-3, with 12 bases matching TRBD1. V lost 4 bases to trimming and J lost 2 bases; unmatched junction nucleotides: 16. Germline CDR1 SGDLS, CDR2 YYNGEE. The CDR3 runs 20 residues. CDR3 bases: TGTGCCAGCAGCTTCTCCGGGACAGGGGGCGCACGCGGGGCTGGAAACACCATATATTTT. Translation gives CASSFSGTGGARGAGNTIYF. Full variable domain (rest looked up from reference TRBV9 and TRBJ1-3): DSGVTQTPKHLITATGQRVTLRCSPRSGDLSVYWYQQSLDQGLQFLIQYYNGEERAKGNILERFSAQQFPDLHSELNLSSLELGDSALYFCASSFSGTGGARGAGNTIYFGEGSWLTVV.